These T cell receptor beta chains were read from a single sample in a study of blood T cell repertoires in COVID-19. Only in-frame clones appear in the TCRdb table, and some are missing; sequencing was by immunoSEQ multiplex PCR. The sample records around 300,000 clones, approximately 89% being singletons. Material: peripheral blood. Receptors originate from a woman younger than 45 with COVID-19, enrolled during active disease. Both conserved end residues are part of each CDR3. The order of the fields is D gene, J gene, V gene, clone size, CDR3 DNA, CDR3 protein. A D gene is named only where the DNA matches it firmly. The size entry is marked missing in some rows and otherwise reads once, few, many or a size class.

D gene: -; J gene: TRBJ1-1; V gene: TRBV30; clone size: few; CDR3 DNA: TGTGCCTGGAGTGTACCCGGGGGGAAACTGAACACTGAAGCTTTCTTT; CDR3 protein: CAWSVPGGKLNTEAFF
D gene: -; J gene: TRBJ1-5; V gene: TRBV19; clone size: -; CDR3 DNA: TGTGCCAGTAGTAGTCAGGATTATAGCAATCAGCCCCAGCATTTT; CDR3 protein: CASSSQDYSNQPQHF
D gene: TRBD1; J gene: TRBJ2-7; V gene: TRBV18; clone size: -; CDR3 DNA: TGTGCCAGCTCCCCCTCAGGGGGCTACGAGCAGTACTTC; CDR3 protein: CASSPSGGYEQYF
D gene: -; J gene: TRBJ2-3; V gene: TRBV3-1/TRBV3-2; clone size: -; CDR3 DNA: TGTGCCAGCAGCCAAGCGAGGGCAGGAGGTACAGATACGCAGTATTTT; CDR3 protein: CASSQARAGGTDTQYF
D gene: TRBD1; J gene: TRBJ2-7; V gene: TRBV28; clone size: -; CDR3 DNA: TGTGCCAGCAGTCCGGGACAGGGGGCTTACGAGCAGTACTTC; CDR3 protein: CASSPGQGAYEQYF
D gene: TRBD2; J gene: TRBJ2-1; V gene: TRBV9; clone size: -; CDR3 DNA: TGTGCCAGCAGCGTAGCCACCGGACTAGCCAGTCAAAATGAGCAGTTCTTC; CDR3 protein: CASSVATGLASQNEQFF
D gene: -; J gene: TRBJ2-1; V gene: TRBV13; clone size: -; CDR3 DNA: TGTGCCAGCAGCCCCACTAGTCCTACCGGGAGATTTTACAATGAGCAGTTCTTC; CDR3 protein: CASSPTSPTGRFYNEQFF
D gene: TRBD1; J gene: TRBJ1-6; V gene: TRBV5-5; clone size: -; CDR3 DNA: TGTGCCAGCAGCTTGGAGACAGGGCTTCCCCTCCACTTT; CDR3 protein: CASSLETGLPLHF
D gene: -; J gene: TRBJ2-5; V gene: TRBV11-2; clone size: -; CDR3 DNA: TGTGCCAGCAGCTCGGCCGGGACAAAGCAAGAGACCCAGTACTTC; CDR3 protein: CASSSAGTKQETQYF
D gene: -; J gene: TRBJ2-1; V gene: TRBV19; clone size: -; CDR3 DNA: TGTGCCAGTAGTATAGTGGGGGGGGCGTTTGAGCAGTTCTTC; CDR3 protein: CASSIVGGAFEQFF
D gene: TRBD1; J gene: TRBJ1-1; V gene: TRBV7-2; clone size: -; CDR3 DNA: TGTGCCAGCAGCTTCGACAGGGGGGAGGGAAAAGCTTTCTTT; CDR3 protein: CASSFDRGEGKAFF
D gene: TRBD1; J gene: TRBJ2-7; V gene: TRBV4-1; clone size: once; CDR3 DNA: TGCGCCAGCAGCCAAGGTGTCGGGACAGGGGGATACGAGCAGTACTTC; CDR3 protein: CASSQGVGTGGYEQYF
D gene: TRBD1; J gene: TRBJ1-1; V gene: TRBV28; clone size: -; CDR3 DNA: TGTGCCACCCGGACAGGGTTGAACACTGAAGCTTTCTTT; CDR3 protein: CATRTGLNTEAFF